The T cell receptor (beta chain) described here comes from a study of blood T cell repertoires in COVID-19. This clone was counted a single time. V was trimmed by 3 bases and J by 2 bases, leaving 17 bases between them. Germline CDR1 reads LNHNV; CDR2 reads YYDKDF (reference sequence). This CDR3 contains 16 residues. Clones were read by immunoSEQ multiplex PCR, and TCRdb kept only the in-frame ones, dropping some. Here the sample spans 40,000 to 60,000 clones, more than 85% being singletons. J is TRBJ2-7 and V is TRBV15; a possible D gene is TRBD1 (6 bases). The TCR sequence derives from a man aged 40-55 years with active COVID-19. The sequenced material came from peripheral blood. The CDR3 here is CATSRDAGAGTYEQYF. The DNA of the CDR3 is TGTGCCACCAGCAGGGATGCAGGGGCCGGAACCTACGAGCAGTACTTC.